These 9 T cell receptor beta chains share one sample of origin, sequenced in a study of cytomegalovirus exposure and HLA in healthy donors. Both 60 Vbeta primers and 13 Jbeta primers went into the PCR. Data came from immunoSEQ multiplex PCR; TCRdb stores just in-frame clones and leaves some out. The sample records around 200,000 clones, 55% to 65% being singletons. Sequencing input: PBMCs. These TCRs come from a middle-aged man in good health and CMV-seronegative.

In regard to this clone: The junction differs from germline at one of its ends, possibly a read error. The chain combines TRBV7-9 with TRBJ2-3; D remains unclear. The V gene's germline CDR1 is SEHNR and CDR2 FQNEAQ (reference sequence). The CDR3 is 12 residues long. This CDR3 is CSSSLGEDTQYF. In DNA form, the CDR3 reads TGTTCCAGCAGCTTAGGTGAGGATACGCAGTATTTT. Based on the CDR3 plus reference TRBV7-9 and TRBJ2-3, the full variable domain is DTGVSQNPRHKITKRGQNVTFRCDPISEHNRLYWYRQTLGQGPEFLTYFQNEAQLEKSRLLSDRFSAERPKGSFSTLEIQRTEQGDSAMYLCSSSLGEDTQYFGPGTRLTVL.

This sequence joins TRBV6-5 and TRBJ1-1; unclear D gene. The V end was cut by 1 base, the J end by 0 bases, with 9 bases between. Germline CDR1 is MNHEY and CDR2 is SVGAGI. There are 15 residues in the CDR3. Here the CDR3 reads CASSYYSGLNTEAFF. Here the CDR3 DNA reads TGTGCCAGCAGTTACTATAGCGGTTTGAACACTGAAGCTTTCTTT.

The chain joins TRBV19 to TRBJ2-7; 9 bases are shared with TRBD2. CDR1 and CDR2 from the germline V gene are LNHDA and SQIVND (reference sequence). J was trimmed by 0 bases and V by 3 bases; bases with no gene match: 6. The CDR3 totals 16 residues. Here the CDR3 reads CASSINSGSSSYEQYF. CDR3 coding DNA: TGTGCCAGTAGTATCAATAGCGGGAGTAGCTCCTACGAGCAGTACTTC. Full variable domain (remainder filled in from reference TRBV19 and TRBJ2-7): DGGITQSPKYLFRKEGQNVTLSCEQNLNHDAMYWYRQDPGQGLRLIYYSQIVNDFQKGDIAEGYSVSREKKESFPLTVTSAQKNPTAFYLCASSINSGSSSYEQYFGPGTRLTVT.

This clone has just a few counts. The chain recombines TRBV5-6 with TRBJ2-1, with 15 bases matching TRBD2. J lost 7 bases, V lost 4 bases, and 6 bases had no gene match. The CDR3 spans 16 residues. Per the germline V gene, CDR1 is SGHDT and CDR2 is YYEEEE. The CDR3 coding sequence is TGTGCCAGCAGCCCGATGGGACTAGCGGGAGGAAATGAGCAGTTCTTC. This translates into CASSPMGLAGGNEQFF.

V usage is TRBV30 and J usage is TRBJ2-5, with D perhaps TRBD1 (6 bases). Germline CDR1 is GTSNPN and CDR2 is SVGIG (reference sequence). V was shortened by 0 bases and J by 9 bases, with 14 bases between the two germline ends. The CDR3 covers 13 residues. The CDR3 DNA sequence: TGTGCCTGGAGTGTAATGGACAGCCGATCCCAGTACTTC. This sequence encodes CAWSVMDSRSQYF.

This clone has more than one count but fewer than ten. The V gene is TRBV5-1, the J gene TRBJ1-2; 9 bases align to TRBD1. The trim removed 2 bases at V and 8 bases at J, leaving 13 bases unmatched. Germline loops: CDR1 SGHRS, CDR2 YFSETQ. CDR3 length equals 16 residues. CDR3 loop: CASSLGSTGGATGYTF. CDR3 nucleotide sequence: TGCGCCAGCAGCTTAGGATCGACAGGGGGGGCGACGGGCTACACCTTC.

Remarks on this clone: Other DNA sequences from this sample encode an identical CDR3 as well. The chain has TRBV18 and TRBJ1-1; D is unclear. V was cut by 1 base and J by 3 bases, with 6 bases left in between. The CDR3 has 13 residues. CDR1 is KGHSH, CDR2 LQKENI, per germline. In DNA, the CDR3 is TGTGCCAGCTCACCACGAACGGACACTGAAGCTTTCTTT. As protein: CASSPRTDTEAFF.

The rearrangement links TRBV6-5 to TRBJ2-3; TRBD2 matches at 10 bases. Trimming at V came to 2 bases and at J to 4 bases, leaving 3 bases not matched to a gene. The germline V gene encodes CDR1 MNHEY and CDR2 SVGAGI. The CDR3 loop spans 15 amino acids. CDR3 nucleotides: TGTGCCAGCAGTTACGAAGCGGGAGGGCCAGATACGCAGTATTTT. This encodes CASSYEAGGPDTQYF.

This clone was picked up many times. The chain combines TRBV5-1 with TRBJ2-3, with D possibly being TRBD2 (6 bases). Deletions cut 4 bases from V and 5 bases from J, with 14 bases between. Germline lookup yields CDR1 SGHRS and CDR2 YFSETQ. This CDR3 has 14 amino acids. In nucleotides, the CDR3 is TGCGCCAGCAGCCCGGGACTGAGACAAGATACGCAGTATTTT. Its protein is CASSPGLRQDTQYF.